These T cell receptor beta chains were read from a single sample in a study of spatial heterogeneity in lung cancer. Via MiXCR, TCRdb re-called the 5' RACE reads, giving one row per CDR3 protein. The sample gives 24,000 or so distinct CDR3 sequences, 8.8% of which show up once; around 7% is in the top ten. Sample: lung tumor tissue, taken at surgery. The receptors were sampled from a male donor with early-stage non-small cell lung cancer. Each CDR3 is given with its conserved first and last residue. Fields, in order: D gene, clone size, J gene, CDR3 length, V gene, CDR3 protein, CDR3 DNA. A D gene is named only where the DNA matches it firmly. Some rows mark clone size as missing; the rest say once, few, many or name a class of expanded clone.

>TRBD2|few|TRBJ2-2|17|TRBV5-6
CASSLASSGDLGGELFF
TGTGCCAGCAGCTTGGCGTCTAGCGGGGACTTGGGCGGGGAGCTGTTTTTT
>-|many|TRBJ2-4|14|TRBV4-1
CASSTLGGKNIQYF
TGCGCCAGCAGTACCCTGGGCGGAAAAAACATTCAGTACTTC
>TRBD2|-|TRBJ2-1|16|TRBV28
CASSYPWPSGYNEQFF
TGTGCCAGCAGTTACCCCTGGCCTAGCGGGTACAATGAGCAGTTCTTC
>-|many|TRBJ2-5|14|TRBV11-2
CASSLESSSGTQYF
TGTGCCAGCAGCTTAGAGTCGTCCTCGGGGACCCAGTACTTC
>-|many|TRBJ1-5|12|TRBV7-2
CASSLGGWPQHF
TGTGCCAGCAGCTTGGGGGGGTGGCCCCAGCATTTT
>TRBD2|many|TRBJ2-7|15|TRBV7-3
CASSLAGGSLYEQYF
TGTGCCAGCAGCCTAGCGGGAGGATCCCTCTACGAGCAGTACTTC
>TRBD2|few|TRBJ2-3|14|TRBV30
CAHQLAGNTDTQYF
TGTGCCCACCAGCTAGCGGGAAACACAGATACGCAGTATTTT
>-|few|TRBJ1-5|13|TRBV2
CASSGEANQPQHF
TGTGCCAGCAGTGGAGAGGCCAATCAGCCCCAGCATTTT
>-|few|TRBJ2-1|17|TRBV7-8
CASSPYSSGNRYNEQFF
TGTGCCAGCAGCCCCTATTCTTCGGGAAATCGCTACAATGAGCAGTTCTTC
>-|many|TRBJ2-1|15|TRBV7-2
CASSRDKGGYNEQFF
TGTGCCAGCAGCCGGGACAAAGGAGGATACAATGAGCAGTTCTTC
>-|-|TRBJ1-2|13|TRBV5-1
CASSSPPNYGYTF
TGCGCCAGCAGCTCACCGCCCAACTATGGCTACACCTTC
>TRBD2|many|TRBJ2-1|15|TRBV2
CASSVWEGSYNEQFF
TGTGCCAGCAGTGTGTGGGAGGGGTCCTACAATGAGCAGTTCTTC
>TRBD1|many|TRBJ2-4|14|TRBV7-2
CASSLKGQGNIQYF
TGTGCCAGCAGCCTCAAGGGACAGGGGAACATTCAGTACTTC
>-|many|TRBJ2-5|18|TRBV12-3/TRBV12-4
CASSSYLLGQSIQETQYF
TGTGCCAGCAGTTCATACCTTCTCGGACAGAGTATACAAGAGACCCAGTACTTC
>-|few|TRBJ1-1|14|TRBV29-1
CSVYGRAELTEAFF
TGCAGCGTATACGGCCGGGCAGAACTCACTGAAGCTTTCTTT
>TRBD2|-|TRBJ2-1|16|TRBV9
CASSQRLAGGRNEQFF
TGTGCCAGCAGCCAACGACTAGCGGGAGGGAGAAATGAGCAGTTCTTC
>-|many|TRBJ2-3|16|TRBV10-3
CAINQRGQVRPDTQYF
TGTGCCATCAATCAGAGAGGGCAGGTACGCCCAGATACGCAGTATTTT
>-|many|TRBJ1-4|12|TRBV7-9
CASGVRTEKLFF
TGTGCCAGCGGAGTGCGGACTGAAAAACTGTTTTTT
>TRBD2|many|TRBJ2-2|15|TRBV30
CACSSGLGGTGELFF
TGTGCCTGTTCTAGCGGTCTGGGGGGGACCGGGGAGCTGTTTTTT
>TRBD1|medium-sized|TRBJ1-1|14|TRBV6-5
CASLSGTGTLRAFF
TGTGCCAGCCTCTCCGGGACAGGGACCTTGAGAGCTTTCTTT
>TRBD2|many|TRBJ2-5|14|TRBV29-1
CSSPGSGGQETQYF
TGCAGCTCCCCGGGTAGCGGGGGGCAAGAGACCCAGTACTTC
>-|-|TRBJ1-2|16|TRBV4-2
CASSEGPPIANYGYTF
TGTGCCAGCTCAGAAGGCCCCCCCATAGCTAACTATGGCTACACCTTC
>-|many|TRBJ2-6|16|TRBV20-1
CSAPAGFLSGANVLTF
TGCAGTGCTCCCGCAGGGTTCCTCTCTGGGGCCAACGTCCTGACTTTC
>-|many|TRBJ2-1|13|TRBV5-1
CASSWGSGNEQFF
TGCGCCAGCAGCTGGGGGTCTGGTAATGAGCAGTTCTTC